Included here is one T cell receptor beta chain sequence, with context. Which antigen it targets is not known. Base qualities are missing; no much larger clone stands one base away. The data were obtained in a study of early stage breast cancer tumors (dated by TCRdb to the late 2010s). A note on the overall study: Of the roughly 15 invasive breast tumors, roughly 12 were found to be estrogen receptor-positive, progesterone receptor-positive and HER2-negative. Most of the 12 ER+/PR+/HER2- tumors were invasive ductal carcinomas, while the other four were invasive lobular carcinomas. On average, each sample got about 10-fold read coverage. A total of around 2.7 million templates, representing some 1 million unique clonotypes, were detected across all samples.

Each sample was amplified in two independent genomic DNA replicates, using about 0.52 ug for blood and 1.5 ug for tumor or normal breast. TCRB sequencing of genomic DNA was carried out with the ImmunoSeq Intro kit according to the manufacturer's instructions. Multiplex PCR ran 30 to 40 cycles with proprietary primers and spike-in control sequences for absolute quantification. An 87-bp fragment spanning the CDR3 and flanking V and J genes was sequenced with single-end 150-bp reads. Each lane of an Illumina MiSeq running version 3.0 chemistry carried seven multiplexed samples, with two replicates apiece. On the study's bioinformatics: Raw data were processed with the vendor's proprietary pipeline, and both replicates were merged into a single result per sample. Clonotypes were defined as productive rearrangements sharing the V-gene family, CDR3 amino acid sequence and J-gene segment. Clonality was calculated as 1 minus the normalized Shannon entropy (Pielou evenness) of TCRB abundances. T cell density was estimated by dividing total templates by the number of input cells inferred from the DNA input amount. Recon was used with default parameters to estimate total repertoire diversity and clonality. Clonotypes with over 0.1% abundance in tumor and at least 32-fold higher abundance in tumor than in normal breast were defined as tumor-enriched. TCRdb took this table from immuneACCESS and kept in-frame rearrangements with V and J called. Such tables lack part of the clones; where checked against another copy, unresolved V genes explain under half of the gap, and the rest is unexplained. From that table come the V and J calls and clone size; the DNA was used to work out D and trimming. Across this sample there are around 13,000 clones, with over 60% seen only once. 6.5% to 8% of the sample is taken by the ten largest.

The germline ends are 16 bases apart after V is trimmed by 2 bases and J by 0 bases. CDR1 and CDR2, looked up from the germline V gene, are MNHGY and SAAAGT. From cysteine to phenylalanine, the CDR3 is 17 amino acids long. CDR3 DNA is the only sequence kept; it has 51 bases, read in frame from the first base. Adjacent normal breast tissue was collected roughly 1.8-4.5 cm away from the tumor, rinsed in PBS and stored in prechilled RNAlater. Because normal breast tissue has high lipid content and low cell density, about 90-330 mg of normal breast tissue was often needed to obtain enough DNA. The study profiled bulk TCR beta-chain repertoires in matched peripheral blood, tumor and adjacent normal breast tissue taken from over 15 patients with early-stage breast cancer. The Qiagen AllPrep DNA/RNA Mini kit was used to extract genomic DNA. The research as a whole found: Sequencing bulk genomic DNA from unsorted cells could not capture chain pairing or functional markers like CD4, CD8 and FOXP3. Compared with adjacent normal breast tissue, tumors had higher clonality and roughly 2.5-fold greater T cell density. Greater similarity was observed between blood and normal breast repertoires than between blood and tumor repertoires, and tumor was distinguished from normal in about 90% of the 16 patients when each tissue was compared with blood. Analysis by tumor subtype was prevented by the small cohort size. Enriched TCRB sequences shared across patients were found to be mostly commonly generated sequences that were unlikely to play an important role in the tumor microenvironment.

Sequencing was performed on normal breast tissue next to the tumor. Rearrangement joined TRBV6-8 to TRBJ2-5, with the D gene possibly TRBD1 or TRBD2, each one fitting 5 bases. The source is a person aged 50 to 59 with breast cancer. The encoded CDR3 is CASSYPNRDGYQETQYF. At the DNA level, the sequence is TGTGCCAGCAGTTACCCAAACCGGGACGGCTACCAAGAGACCCAGTACTTC.